This T cell receptor (beta chain) was sequenced in a study of long-term antiretroviral therapy in people with HIV. Overall study context: Of all samples, the earliest predate the 2015 immediate-ART recommendation by about a decade.

Survey-level resolution applied to immunoSEQ assay v3.0. Some clones are missing from TCRdb's copy, which holds only in-frame ones; the method was immunoSEQ multiplex PCR. Found here are some 16,000 clones, 77% of them singletons; the top ten hold 20% to 25%. Note on this clone: Its antigen is not identified.

The CDR3 is 15 amino acids. CDR1 MNHNY and CDR2 SVGAGI come from the germline V gene (reference sequence). Trimming cost V 0 bases and J 5 bases, with 13 bases left between them. General study points: Data on ART adherence, viral resistance or therapy changes were unavailable. ART preceded a rise in diversity that nonetheless stayed lower than in transplant donor controls.

The chain combines TRBV6-6 with TRBJ1-1; weak D call: TRBD1 (6 bases). The sequence was collected from a man aged 40-49 years with HIV. The specimen was unsorted PBMCs, collected 2.1 years after starting antiretroviral therapy. The CDR3 DNA is TGTGCCAGCAGTTACTCGAGCAGGGGAAGGACTGAAGCTTTCTTT. As protein: CASSYSSRGRTEAFF.